The present T cell receptor (beta chain) was sequenced within a study of blood T cells in healthy people across ages. For every donor, a draw yielded around 10 milliliters of peripheral blood. The total RNA that was extracted per sample amounted to at least 5 micrograms. Combining a sample-barcoded 5' primer with a J-beta primer mix, a second PCR ran for about 7 to 12 cycles. Every single cDNA molecule received a tag from a template-switch adaptor with 12 random nucleotides. TCRdb independently ran MiXCR on the 5' RACE reads; one entry per CDR3 protein. The sample yields roughly 1.4 million distinct CDR3 sequences, 59% seen once. Trimming cost V 3 bases and J 2 bases, with 11 bases left between them. Looked up from germline, CDR1 is MGHRA and CDR2 is YSYEKL. The CDR3 has 14 amino acids.

This receptor was taken from a man aged 18-30 years in good health. The chain joins TRBV4-1 to TRBJ2-7, with no clear D. Material: blood. CDR3: CASSQGSRAYEQYF. The DNA for the CDR3 is TGCGCCAGCAGCCAGGGCAGCCGGGCCTACGAGCAGTACTTC.